One sample yielded the 23 T cell receptor beta chains listed below, sequenced in a study of blood T cell repertoires in COVID-19. Only in-frame clones appear in the TCRdb table, and some are missing; sequencing was by immunoSEQ multiplex PCR. Of around 250,000 clones listed, approximately 88% are singletons. The sample comprised PBMCs or T cells enriched from blood (not recorded which). These receptors originate from a woman between 40 and 50 years old with acute COVID-19.

V is TRBV5-1 and J is TRBJ2-7, with D possibly TRBD1 on 6 matching bases. The CDR3 is made up of 14 amino acids. Trimming took 2 bases from V and 2 from J, leaving 11 bases between them. Germline loops: CDR1 SGHRS, CDR2 YFSETQ. The CDR3 DNA follows: TGCGCCAGCAGCTTAGGGACAAATACCTACGAGCAGTACTTC. This gives the protein CASSLGTNTYEQYF. The full variable domain, in which reference TRBV5-1 and TRBJ2-7 provide the parts outside the CDR3, is KAGVTQTPRYLIKTRGQQVTLSCSPISGHRSVSWYQQTPGQGLQFLFEYFSETQRNKGNFPGRFSGRQFSNSRSEMNVSTLELGDSALYLCASSLGTNTYEQYFGPGTRLTVT.

This clone was seen a handful of times. The chain couples TRBV19 to TRBJ2-1; D is perhaps TRBD2 (6 bases). The germline CDR1 and CDR2 sequences are LNHDA and SQIVND (reference sequence). The CDR3 is made up of 14 amino acids. The germline V and J ends were trimmed by 3 bases and 3 bases, with 9 bases remaining between them. The CDR3 bases are TGTGCCAGTAGTATTCGCGGGAACTACAATGAGCAGTTCTTC. Translated, it gives CASSIRGNYNEQFF.

The chain joins TRBV18 to TRBJ2-5; D unresolved. The CDR3 loop spans 15 amino acids. V dropped 1 base and J dropped 2 bases, with 11 bases sitting between them. In germline, CDR1 is KGHSH, CDR2 LQKENI. The CDR3: CASSPLNTEQETQYF. DNA for the CDR3: TGTGCCAGCTCACCACTGAATACAGAACAAGAGACCCAGTACTTC.

The J gene is TRBJ1-1, the V gene TRBV18; 7 bases map to TRBD1. The CDR3 loop spans 15 amino acids. V shed 4 bases and J 0 bases; nucleotides not matched to a gene: 5. CDR1 and CDR2 from the germline V gene are KGHSH and LQKENI. In DNA form, the CDR3 reads TGTGCCAGCTCACGAGAGACAGGGTTGAACACTGAAGCTTTCTTT. It encodes CASSRETGLNTEAFF.

J is TRBJ2-4 and V is TRBV27; D gene uncertain. The germline gives CDR1 MNHEY, CDR2 SMNVEV (reference sequence). The CDR3 extends over 19 amino acids. The germline V and J ends were trimmed by 5 bases and 0 bases, with 23 bases remaining between them. The CDR3, as DNA: TGTGCCAGCAGTCAGACCGGTGGAGAATCTATTTTAGCCAAAAACATTCAGTACTTC. Its protein product is CASSQTGGESILAKNIQYF.

V usage is TRBV28 and J usage is TRBJ2-4; possible D gene TRBD2, 6 bases. Germline CDR1 reads MDHEN; CDR2 reads SYDVKM. The CDR3 totals 19 residues. Trimming took 6 bases from V and 7 from J, leaving 31 bases between them. CDR3 residues: CASSHLKWGERKSGNIQYF. The CDR3 nucleotides read TGTGCCAGCAGCCACCTAAAGTGGGGGGAGCGTAAGAGCGGGAACATTCAGTACTTC.

The chain is built from TRBV15 and TRBJ1-2; 7 positions match TRBD1. Germline CDR1 is LNHNV and CDR2 is YYDKDF (reference sequence). This CDR3 contains 15 residues. V gave up 0 bases and J gave up 6 bases; unmatched junction bases: 7. Here the CDR3 reads CATSRDFAGGHGYTF. The CDR3 DNA reads TGTGCCACCAGCAGAGATTTCGCAGGGGGACATGGCTACACCTTC.

The chain couples TRBV19 to TRBJ1-2; D is possibly TRBD1 (6 bases). The CDR3 runs 14 residues. CDR1 LNHDA and CDR2 SQIVND come from the germline V gene (reference sequence). V was cut by 5 bases and J by 6 bases, with 16 bases left in between. This chain's CDR3 is CASSVQQGSNGYTF. In nucleotides, the CDR3 is TGTGCCAGTAGTGTCCAACAGGGTTCGAATGGCTACACCTTC. Filled out from reference TRBV19 and TRBJ1-2, the complete variable domain reads DGGITQSPKYLFRKEGQNVTLSCEQNLNHDAMYWYRQDPGQGLRLIYYSQIVNDFQKGDIAEGYSVSREKKESFPLTVTSAQKNPTAFYLCASSVQQGSNGYTFGSGTRLTVV.

This rearrangement joins TRBV27 to TRBJ2-5; D is unclear. There are 13 residues in the CDR3. The germline V gene encodes CDR1 MNHEY and CDR2 SMNVEV (reference sequence). Trimming stripped 3 bases from V and 1 base from J, with 6 bases between. The CDR3: CASSFQIQETQYF. The CDR3 nucleotides are TGTGCCAGCAGTTTCCAGATCCAAGAGACCCAGTACTTC.

The genes are TRBV10-3 and TRBJ2-3, with 14 bases fitting TRBD2. CDR1 and CDR2 (germline): ENHRY, SYGVKD. There are 15 residues in the CDR3. V dropped 6 bases and J dropped 8; count of bases not matched to a gene: 7. CDR3 residues: CAIRGTSGSGGTQYF. CDR3 coding DNA: TGTGCCATCAGGGGGACTAGCGGGAGTGGAGGTACGCAGTATTTT.

The count of this clone is one. This chain links TRBV29-1 with TRBJ1-3; no clear D gene. Trimming pared 4 bases from V and 7 bases from J, leaving 8 bases between. This CDR3 contains 11 residues. Germline V gene data show CDR1 as SQVTM and CDR2 as ANQGSEA. The CDR3 loop is CSVARENTIYF. The CDR3 DNA sequence: TGCAGCGTTGCACGCGAGAACACCATATATTTT.

The V and J genes are TRBV5-1 and TRBJ1-2; tentative D call: TRBD1 (5 bases). Germline CDR1 SGHRS, CDR2 YFSETQ. The ends were cut back, 0 bases at V and 8 bases at J, with 14 bases in the middle. The CDR3 length is 14 residues. The CDR3 DNA reads TGCGCCAGCAGCTTGGACGTTGGGGCTGCGGGCTACACCTTC. Its translation: CASSLDVGAAGYTF. Drawing the rest from reference TRBV5-1 and TRBJ1-2, the complete variable domain is KAGVTQTPRYLIKTRGQQVTLSCSPISGHRSVSWYQQTPGQGLQFLFEYFSETQRNKGNFPGRFSGRQFSNSRSEMNVSTLELGDSALYLCASSLDVGAAGYTFGSGTRLTVV.

The J gene is TRBJ1-6, the V gene TRBV3-1 (or the pseudogene TRBV3-2); 7 bases fit TRBD1. The J segment lost 5 bases and the V segment lost 4 bases, leaving 11 bases of the junction unmatched. CDR3 length: 17 residues. Germline CDR1 reads LGHDT; CDR2 reads YNNKEL (reference sequence). For the CDR3, the DNA is TGTGCCAGCAGCCCCACCGTCGGACAGGCGGATAATTCACCCCTCCACTTT. Amino acid sequence: CASSPTVGQADNSPLHF.

V gene TRBV18 combines with J gene TRBJ1-2; 9 bases are a match to TRBD1. This CDR3 contains 12 residues. V shed 3 bases and J 11 bases; nucleotides not matched to a gene: 4. From germline, CDR1 is KGHSH and CDR2 LQKENI. CDR3 bases: TGTGCCAGCTCACCCGGGGGACAGGGTTACACCTTC. It is translated as CASSPGGQGYTF. Based on the CDR3 plus reference TRBV18 and TRBJ1-2, the full variable domain is NAGVMQNPRHLVRRRGQEARLRCSPMKGHSHVYWYRQLPEEGLKFMVYLQKENIIDESGMPKERFSAEFPKEGPSILRIQQVVRGDSAAYFCASSPGGQGYTFGSGTRLTVV.

The chain has TRBV4-3 and TRBJ1-6, with D possibly being TRBD1 (5 bases). Deletions cut 4 bases from V and 11 bases from J, with 12 bases between. The CDR3 sequence is 13 residues long. Germline V gives CDR1 LGHNA, CDR2 YSLEER. In DNA, the CDR3 is TGCGCCAGCAGCCTTAACAGGATGACACCCCTCCACTTT. It yields the protein CASSLNRMTPLHF.

CDR3 coding DNA: TGTGCCAGCTCACCCCAAGAGGTACCCTCCACCGGGGAGCTGTTTTTT. As protein: CASSPQEVPSTGELFF. J is TRBJ2-2 and V is TRBV18; D not resolved. The V gene lost 3 bases and the J gene lost 4 bases, with 15 bases spanning the gap. CDR1 and CDR2 from the germline V gene are KGHSH and LQKENI. The CDR3 loop spans 16 amino acids. Combining the CDR3 with reference TRBV18 and TRBJ2-2 gives the whole variable domain NAGVMQNPRHLVRRRGQEARLRCSPMKGHSHVYWYRQLPEEGLKFMVYLQKENIIDESGMPKERFSAEFPKEGPSILRIQQVVRGDSAAYFCASSPQEVPSTGELFFGEGSRLTVL.

The chain is built from TRBV6-2 or TRBV6-3 and TRBJ1-5, with D perhaps TRBD1 (6 bases). V was trimmed by 2 bases and J by 13 bases, leaving 21 bases between them. The CDR3 extends over 15 amino acids. Per germline, CDR1 MNHEY and CDR2 SVGEGT. The CDR3 loop is CASSYEYIRQAAQHF. CDR3 sequence (DNA): TGTGCCAGCAGTTACGAGTATATTAGACAGGCGGCTCAGCATTTT.

The chain uses TRBV28 and TRBJ1-1; D might be TRBD1 (6 bases). There are 15 residues in the CDR3. Germline V gives CDR1 MDHEN, CDR2 SYDVKM. V was pared by 6 bases and J by 3 bases, with 17 bases between. Written as DNA, the CDR3 is TGTGCCAGCAGACCTTTAGGACAGCCATACACTGAAGCTTTCTTT. Its translation: CASRPLGQPYTEAFF.

The chain links TRBV7-9 to TRBJ1-6; a possible D gene is TRBD1 (5 bases). Germline-derived CDR1 and CDR2 are SEHNR and FQNEAQ (reference sequence). The CDR3 contains 15 residues. Trimming removed 5 bases from V and 11 bases from J, with 19 bases in between. The CDR3 region has the DNA TGTGCCAGCAGCCCTACAGCGGAGGGGTGGACACCCCTCCACTTT. It specifies CASSPTAEGWTPLHF.

This rearrangement joins TRBV9 to TRBJ1-6; 8 nucleotides align to TRBD1. The CDR3 totals 17 residues. V shed 3 bases, J shed 0 bases, and the junction held 5 bases outside the gene matches. CDR1 and CDR2 (germline): SGDLS, YYNGEE. The CDR3 DNA sequence: TGTGCCAGCAGCGCGACAGGGGTGAGCTCCTATAATTCACCCCTCCACTTT. Translation: CASSATGVSSYNSPLHF.

The chain couples TRBV7-2 to TRBJ2-2; 7 nucleotides match TRBD2. This CDR3 is 15 amino acids long. With 4 bases clipped from V and 6 bases from J, the junction kept 8 bases outside the gene matches. Germline CDR1 SGHTA, CDR2 FQGNSA. CDR3 coding DNA: TGTGCCAGCAGCTCGTGGGGGACTATCTCCGGGGAGCTGTTTTTT. It is translated as CASSSWGTISGELFF.

V and J are TRBV30 and TRBJ1-4; the D is unclear. The germline V and J ends were trimmed by 4 bases and 3 bases, with 9 bases remaining between them. Germline V lookup: CDR1 GTSNPN, CDR2 SVGIG (reference sequence). This CDR3 is 13 amino acids long. CDR3: CAWNPGANEKLFF. The CDR3 DNA sequence: TGTGCCTGGAATCCCGGGGCTAATGAAAAACTGTTTTTT.

The V call is TRBV30, the J call TRBJ2-3; 9 bases line up with TRBD1. J gave up 3 bases and V 0 bases, and 4 bases lay outside the gene matches. The CDR3 has 15 amino acids. In germline, CDR1 is GTSNPN, CDR2 SVGIG (reference sequence). CDR3 nucleotide sequence: TGTGCCTGGAGTGTAGGGACAGGGAGTACAGATACGCAGTATTTT. Protein sequence: CAWSVGTGSTDTQYF.